This T cell receptor beta chain was sequenced during a study of shared clonotypes between healthy human individuals. Produced via immunoSEQ multiplex PCR; TCRdb's table is partial and in-frame only. The sample shows around 980,000 clones, more than 75% of them seen only once. This CDR3 contains 13 residues. With 5 bases clipped from V and 8 bases from J, the junction kept 6 bases outside the gene matches. Looked up from germline, CDR1 is LNHDA and CDR2 is SQIVND (reference sequence). The material sequenced was memory CD4+ T cells from PBMCs. Stated subset: CD45RA-negative fraction. The chain has TRBV19 and TRBJ1-2, with TRBD1 identical over 9 bases. The sequence was collected from a man younger than 35 in good health. Some clones in this sample may be carry-over from other donors' samples. Written as DNA, the CDR3 is TGTGCCAGTAGTTATTCTGGGACAGGGGGCTACACCTTC. It codes for CASSYSGTGGYTF.